This T cell receptor (beta chain) was identified during a study of shared T cell receptors in the human thymus. Measured with immunoSEQ multiplex PCR; TCRdb has only the in-frame clones, and not every one. The sample includes 700,000 to 750,000 clones, approximately 85% of them seen just once. This CDR3 is 12 amino acids long. The V gene's germline CDR1 is MDHEN and CDR2 SYDVKM. V lost 7 bases and J 6 bases, leaving 10 bases between the germline ends. The sample was also linked to a second study, of human thymus T cells. As that study records: Finnish infants who were healthy and having corrective surgery for congenital heart defects made up the donors. Thymus tissue for the work was resected from patients undergoing corrective heart surgery.

Sequencing was performed on thymocytes. The sequence was collected from a girl less than two years old with a congenital heart defect. The chain has TRBV28 and TRBJ1-5; TRBD1 is a possible D gene (5 bases). Here the CDR3 reads CASNQGGQPQHF. CDR3 coding DNA: TGTGCCAGCAACCAGGGAGGTCAGCCCCAGCATTTT. Using reference TRBV28 and TRBJ1-5 for the parts outside the CDR3, the full variable domain is DVKVTQSSRYLVKRTGEKVFLECVQDMDHENMFWYRQDPGLGLRLIYFSYDVKMKEKGDIPEGYSVSREKKERFSLILESASTNQTSMYLCASNQGGQPQHFGDGTRLSIL.